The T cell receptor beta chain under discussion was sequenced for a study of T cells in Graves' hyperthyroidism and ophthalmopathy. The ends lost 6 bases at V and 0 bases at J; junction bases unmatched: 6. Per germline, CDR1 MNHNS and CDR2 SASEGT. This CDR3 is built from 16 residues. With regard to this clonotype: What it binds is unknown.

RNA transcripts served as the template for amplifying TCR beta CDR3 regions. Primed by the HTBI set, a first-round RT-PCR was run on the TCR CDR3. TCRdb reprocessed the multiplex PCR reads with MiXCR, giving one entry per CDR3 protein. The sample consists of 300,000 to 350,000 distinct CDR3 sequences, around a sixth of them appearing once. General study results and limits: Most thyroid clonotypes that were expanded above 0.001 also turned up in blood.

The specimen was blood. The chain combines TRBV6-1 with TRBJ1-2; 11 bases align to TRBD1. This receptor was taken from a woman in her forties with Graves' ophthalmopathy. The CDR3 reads CASSTGTGGANYGYTF. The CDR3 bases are TGTGCCAGCAGCACCGGGACAGGGGGGGCTAACTATGGCTACACCTTC.